A selection of T cell receptor beta chains follows, all from one sample in a study of T cell responses to AZD1222 COVID-19 vaccine. The method was immunoSEQ multiplex PCR; TCRdb's version includes in-frame clones alone and lacks a portion of them. The table lists approximately 170,000 clones, just over 85% of them singletons. The sequences come from peripheral blood, collected 28 days after the second AZD1222 dose. The receptors were sampled from an adult who received the AZD1222 COVID-19 vaccine. CDR3s include the opening cysteine and the closing phenylalanine or tryptophan. The D gene is left open where the match is weak.

V gene: TRBV7-6
D gene: TRBD1
CDR3 length: 14
J gene: TRBJ2-5
CDR3 DNA: TGTGCCAGCAGCATCCAGGACAGGGTCGGGACCCAGTACTTC
CDR3 protein: CASSIQDRVGTQYF

V gene: TRBV5-6
D gene: -
CDR3 length: 14
J gene: TRBJ2-2
CDR3 DNA: TGTGCCAGCAGCGGGTCCCCGGTCCCCGGGGAGCTGTTTTTT
CDR3 protein: CASSGSPVPGELFF

V gene: TRBV4-1
D gene: -
CDR3 length: 12
J gene: TRBJ2-3
CDR3 DNA: TGCGCCAGCAGCCAAGATTTGGATACGCAGTATTTT
CDR3 protein: CASSQDLDTQYF

V gene: TRBV6-2/TRBV6-3
D gene: -
CDR3 length: 15
J gene: TRBJ2-7
CDR3 DNA: TGTGCCAGCAGCGCCGCGACAGGACACTCCTACGAGCAGTACTTC
CDR3 protein: CASSAATGHSYEQYF

V gene: TRBV2
D gene: -
CDR3 length: 14
J gene: TRBJ2-3
CDR3 DNA: TGTGCCAGCAGTGAGGGGGACAGCACAGATACGCAGTATTTT
CDR3 protein: CASSEGDSTDTQYF

V gene: TRBV11-2
D gene: -
CDR3 length: 13
J gene: TRBJ1-5
CDR3 DNA: TGTGCCAGCAGCTTAAGTTTGGATCAGCCCCAGCATTTT
CDR3 protein: CASSLSLDQPQHF

V gene: TRBV7-9
D gene: -
CDR3 length: 16
J gene: TRBJ2-1
CDR3 DNA: TGTGCCAGCAATCCCCGACAGGAAAGCTCCTACAATGAGCAGTTCTTC
CDR3 protein: CASNPRQESSYNEQFF

V gene: TRBV7-2
D gene: -
CDR3 length: 16
J gene: TRBJ2-5
CDR3 DNA: TGTGCCAGCAGCCCAGGGGCGGGGGAACCAAGGGAGACCCAGTACTTC
CDR3 protein: CASSPGAGEPRETQYF

V gene: TRBV19
D gene: -
CDR3 length: 16
J gene: TRBJ2-6
CDR3 DNA: TGTGCCAGTAGTATGGGGGCCCGCTCTGGGGCCAACGTCCTGACTTTC
CDR3 protein: CASSMGARSGANVLTF

V gene: TRBV4-1
D gene: -
CDR3 length: 15
J gene: TRBJ1-1
CDR3 DNA: TGCGCCAGCAGCCAGAGGGCGGTTTTGGACACTGAAGCTTTCTTT
CDR3 protein: CASSQRAVLDTEAFF

V gene: TRBV6-5
D gene: -
CDR3 length: 14
J gene: TRBJ2-7
CDR3 DNA: TGTGCCAGCAGAGAGGTGGGAGTTTCCTACGAGCAGTACTTC
CDR3 protein: CASREVGVSYEQYF

V gene: TRBV10-3
D gene: -
CDR3 length: 14
J gene: TRBJ1-5
CDR3 DNA: TGTGCCATCAGTGAGGGTCTGGAGTGGCAGCCCCAGCATTTT
CDR3 protein: CAISEGLEWQPQHF

V gene: TRBV2
D gene: -
CDR3 length: 15
J gene: TRBJ1-5
CDR3 DNA: TGTGCCAGCAGTGAAGCGGGGGGCAGGGCTCAGCCCCAGCATTTT
CDR3 protein: CASSEAGGRAQPQHF

V gene: TRBV6-2/TRBV6-3
D gene: -
CDR3 length: 19
J gene: TRBJ1-1
CDR3 DNA: TGTGCCAGCAGTTACCGCCTGGGCGGGGGCCAACCGTTGAACACTGAAGCTTTCTTT
CDR3 protein: CASSYRLGGGQPLNTEAFF

V gene: TRBV11-2
D gene: TRBD1
CDR3 length: 14
J gene: TRBJ2-7
CDR3 DNA: TGTGCCAGCAGCGCGGAGGACAGGGGTTACGAGCAGTACTTC
CDR3 protein: CASSAEDRGYEQYF

V gene: TRBV19
D gene: -
CDR3 length: 14
J gene: TRBJ2-5
CDR3 DNA: TGTGCCAGTAGTATGAGAGATCGGGGGGAGACCCAGTACTTC
CDR3 protein: CASSMRDRGETQYF

V gene: TRBV19
D gene: -
CDR3 length: 16
J gene: TRBJ1-4
CDR3 DNA: TGTGCCAGTAGTATCTCAAAGGGTATGACTACCGAAAAACTGTTTTTT
CDR3 protein: CASSISKGMTTEKLFF

V gene: TRBV10-3
D gene: -
CDR3 length: 15
J gene: TRBJ1-5
CDR3 DNA: TGTGCCATCAGTGATGTACAGGGTGGCAATCAGCCCCAGCATTTT
CDR3 protein: CAISDVQGGNQPQHF

V gene: TRBV9
D gene: -
CDR3 length: 15
J gene: TRBJ1-6
CDR3 DNA: TGTGCCAGCAGCCCGGACAGCTCCTATAATTCACCCCTCCACTTT
CDR3 protein: CASSPDSSYNSPLHF

V gene: TRBV30
D gene: -
CDR3 length: 14
J gene: TRBJ2-2
CDR3 DNA: TGTGCCTGGAGGACAGGATTGAACACCGGGGAGCTGTTTTTT
CDR3 protein: CAWRTGLNTGELFF

V gene: TRBV18
D gene: TRBD1
CDR3 length: 15
J gene: TRBJ1-5
CDR3 DNA: TGTGCCAGCTCACCACTAGGGACAGTGAATCAGCCCCAGCATTTT
CDR3 protein: CASSPLGTVNQPQHF